This T cell receptor (beta chain) is drawn from a study of T cells in Graves' hyperthyroidism and ophthalmopathy. Study-wide background: Blood from the periphery was taken at initial diagnosis, before any treatment.

From RNA transcripts, TCR beta CDR3 regions were amplified. In the first-round RT-PCR of the TCR CDR3, the HTBI primer set was used. Each CDR3 protein gets one entry after TCRdb re-called the multiplex PCR reads with MiXCR. This sample has about 320,000 distinct CDR3 sequences, with 16% found just once. Not enrolled were patients with uncontrolled infection, other autoimmune disease, pregnancy or lactation. The length of the CDR3 is 15 residues. Trimming removed 5 bases from V and 3 bases from J; junction bases left unmatched: 5. Germline V CDR1 and CDR2: SGHAT, FQNNGV. Sequencing was done on a sample of blood. The genes are TRBV11-2 and TRBJ2-1; 9 bases fit TRBD1. This clonotype originated in a man younger than 45 with Graves' hyperthyroidism. The CDR3 loop is CASSAGTGIYNEQFF. For the CDR3, the DNA is TGTGCCAGCAGCGCCGGGACAGGGATCTACAATGAGCAGTTCTTC.